The 6 T cell receptor beta chains below were found in one sample sequenced in a study of PD-L1 blockade in urothelial cancer (dated by TCRdb to 2015 to 2018). The library was generated by the immunoSEQ multiplex PCR assay. TCRdb re-hosts the immuneACCESS table, in-frame sequences only. Its copies lack some clones; in the studies checked, an unresolved V gene accounts for under half of them, and the cause for the rest is not known. The sample table contains tens of thousands of clones; only one count was recorded for about four fifths of them. The ten largest clones represent roughly 5% of the sample. The sample's time point label, decoded: pretreatment peripheral blood. Source: PBMCs, taken around atezolizumab (anti-PD-L1) treatment. The receptors derive from a man in his 70s with urothelial cancer.

The chain links TRBV5-5 to TRBJ2-1, with TRBD2 identical over 11 bases. Germline V CDR1 and CDR2: SGHKS, YYEKEE (reference sequence). V shed 2 bases and J 4 bases; nucleotides not matched to a gene: 8. The CDR3 runs 17 residues. The CDR3 region has the DNA TGTGCCAGCAGCTTCCGACTAGCGGGGATACCTTACAATGAGCAGTTCTTC. This encodes CASSFRLAGIPYNEQFF.

The chain uses TRBV11-3 and TRBJ2-1, with D uncertain. The V and J ends lost 0 bases and 5 bases respectively, with 8 bases between them. This CDR3 has 14 residues. Germline lookup yields CDR1 SGHNT and CDR2 YENEEA. CDR3 DNA sequence: TGTGCCAGCAGCTTAGAGAGAGGTAACAATGAGCAGTTCTTC. This codes for CASSLERGNNEQFF.

Only a few counts were recorded for this clone. This chain uses TRBV13 with TRBJ2-7; the match to TRBD2 covers 9 bases. The germline gives CDR1 PRHDT, CDR2 FYEKMQ (reference sequence). The CDR3 consists of 16 residues. Trimming took 2 bases from V and 5 from J; bases not matched to a gene: 10. CDR3 sequence reads: CASSLSIGGRANEQYF. CDR3 DNA: TGTGCCAGCAGCTTAAGCATCGGCGGGAGGGCTAACGAGCAGTACTTC. Looking up the rest from reference TRBV13 and TRBJ2-7 gives the full variable domain: AAGVIQSPRHLIKEKRETATLKCYPIPRHDTVYWYQQGPGQDPQFLISFYEKMQSDKGSIPDRFSAQQFSDYHSELNMSSLELGDSALYFCASSLSIGGRANEQYFGPGTRLTVT.

The chain has TRBV15 and TRBJ2-1; 15 bases line up with TRBD2. The germline CDR1 and CDR2 sequences are LNHNV and YYDKDF (reference sequence). The V and J ends lost 5 bases and 10 bases, in that order; junction bases with no gene match: 12. The CDR3 has 17 amino acids. The CDR3 sequence: CATSAHGLAGGPREQFF. As DNA, the CDR3 is TGTGCCACCAGCGCCCACGGACTAGCGGGAGGGCCACGGGAGCAGTTCTTC.

The V gene is TRBV19, the J gene TRBJ1-2; 9 bases align to TRBD1. CDR1 and CDR2 from the germline V gene are LNHDA and SQIVND (reference sequence). Trimming took 6 bases from V and 6 from J; bases not matched to a gene: 5. This CDR3 is 13 amino acids long. The CDR3 region is CASRLDRGDGYTF. The CDR3 nucleotides are TGTGCCAGTAGACTGGACAGGGGTGATGGCTACACCTTC.

CDR3 nucleotide sequence: TGTGCCAGCAGCCCAAACCCGGGACAGCTCCAAGAGACCCAGTACTTC. This codes for CASSPNPGQLQETQYF. The rearrangement links TRBV27 to TRBJ2-5; 7 bases map to TRBD1. The CDR3 contains 16 residues. CDR1 and CDR2 from the germline V gene are MNHEY and SMNVEV (reference sequence). Germline trimming cut 6 bases from V and 1 base from J; bases unmatched to any gene: 11.